Listed below are T cell receptor beta chains from one sample, sequenced in a study of T cells in Graves' hyperthyroidism and ophthalmopathy. TCRdb recomputed calls from the multiplex PCR reads with MiXCR, one row per CDR3 protein. Among fewer than 400,000 distinct CDR3 sequences listed, 25% were seen once. The source material was blood. The source of these receptors is a man aged 50-60 years with Graves' hyperthyroidism. CDR3s include the opening cysteine and the closing phenylalanine or tryptophan. The order of the fields is D gene, V gene, clone size, J gene, CDR3 protein, CDR3 DNA. D genes are given only for firm matches. Clone size is given for some rows only: seen once, a few or many times, or a class if the clone is expanded.

>NA|TRBV6-2/TRBV6-3|NA|TRBJ1-2
CASQIKEYYGYTF
TGTGCCAGCCAAATAAAGGAGTATTATGGCTACACCTTC
>TRBD1|TRBV20-1|NA|TRBJ1-3
CSASRITGVGNTIYF
TGCAGTGCTAGCCGAATTACAGGGGTCGGAAACACCATATATTTT
>TRBD1|TRBV12-3/TRBV12-4|NA|TRBJ1-4
CASSWDSFATNEKLVF
TGTGCCAGCAGCTGGGACAGCTTTGCAACTAATGAAAAACTGGTTTTT
>TRBD2|TRBV20-1|NA|TRBJ2-5
CSARTSGWETQYF
TGCAGTGCAAGAACTAGCGGGTGGGAGACCCAGTACTTC
>TRBD2|TRBV6-5|few|TRBJ2-2
CASSYPRDRGLAGGTGELFF
TGTGCCAGCAGTTACCCCAGGGACAGGGGACTAGCGGGAGGGACCGGGGAGCTGTTTTTT
>TRBD2|TRBV12-3/TRBV12-4|many|TRBJ2-2
CASSFLAGSAGELFF
TGTGCCAGCAGTTTTCTAGCGGGATCAGCCGGGGAGCTGTTTTTT
>NA|TRBV6-2/TRBV6-3|NA|TRBJ1-5
CASKAGAFQPQHF
TGTGCCAGCAAGGCAGGGGCATTTCAGCCCCAGCATTTT
>NA|TRBV29-1|NA|TRBJ1-6
CSILMGILAYNSPLHF
TGCAGCATCCTGATGGGGATTTTGGCCTATAATTCACCCCTCCACTTT
>NA|TRBV18|NA|TRBJ1-1
CASSPIEGGTEAFF
TGTGCCAGCTCACCGATAGAGGGAGGCACTGAAGCTTTCTTT
>NA|TRBV12-3/TRBV12-4|many|TRBJ2-7
CASSLGSGYEQYF
TGTGCCAGCAGTTTAGGTAGTGGTTACGAGCAGTACTTC
>TRBD2|TRBV28|few|TRBJ2-5
CASSESGLALQETQYF
TGTGCCAGCAGCGAATCGGGACTAGCGTTACAAGAGACCCAGTACTTC
>TRBD2|TRBV12-3/TRBV12-4|many|TRBJ2-3
CASSRWTSGTDTQYF
TGTGCCAGCAGTCGTTGGACTAGCGGCACAGATACGCAGTATTTT
>TRBD1|TRBV3-1|NA|TRBJ1-6
CASSLTGGINSPLHF
TGTGCCAGCAGCTTGACAGGGGGGATCAATTCACCCCTCCACTTT
>NA|TRBV6-5|many|TRBJ1-1
CASSYGSGNTEAFF
TGTGCCAGCAGTTACGGGTCAGGGAACACTGAAGCTTTCTTT
>TRBD2|TRBV20-1|few|TRBJ2-5
CSARDLSGLDQETQYF
TGCAGTGCTAGAGATCTTTCCGGACTAGATCAGGAGACCCAGTACTTC
>TRBD2|TRBV11-3|NA|TRBJ2-7
CASSLHGGEEQYF
TGTGCCAGCAGCTTACATGGGGGGGAAGAGCAGTACTTC
>NA|TRBV7-3|many|TRBJ2-1
CASSKQGRVGFNEQFF
TGTGCCAGCAGCAAACAGGGTCGGGTGGGTTTCAATGAGCAGTTCTTC
>TRBD1|TRBV29-1|NA|TRBJ2-1
CSVELGTGGYNEQFF
TGCAGCGTTGAACTAGGGACAGGGGGCTACAATGAGCAGTTCTTC
>TRBD2|TRBV27|many|TRBJ2-3
CASSLVGTSIADTQYF
TGTGCCAGCAGTTTAGTGGGGACTAGCATCGCAGATACGCAGTATTTT
>TRBD1|TRBV11-3|NA|TRBJ2-7
CASSLERQGYEQYF
TGTGCCAGCAGCTTAGAAAGACAGGGCTACGAGCAGTACTTC
>NA|TRBV6-5|few|TRBJ1-5
CASSYSRDRRQPQHF
TGTGCCAGCAGTTACTCGCGGGACCGCCGGCAGCCCCAGCATTTT
>TRBD2|TRBV6-4|NA|TRBJ2-7
CATSLAGLEQYF
TGTGCCACGAGCCTAGCGGGACTCGAGCAGTACTTC
>TRBD1|TRBV27|NA|TRBJ2-5
CASSFSRGQETQYF
TGTGCCAGCAGTTTCAGTCGGGGACAGGAGACCCAGTACTTC
>NA|TRBV7-2|many|TRBJ1-1
CASSLSAENTEAFF
TGTGCCAGCAGCTTATCGGCAGAAAACACTGAAGCTTTCTTT
>TRBD2|TRBV20-1|NA|TRBJ2-1
CSASPLPSGSSYNEQFF
TGCAGTGCTAGCCCTCTCCCTAGCGGGAGCTCCTACAATGAGCAGTTCTTC
>TRBD2|TRBV3-1|many|TRBJ2-1
CASSQRTSGRNEQFF
TGTGCCAGCAGCCAGAGGACTAGCGGGAGGAATGAGCAGTTCTTC
>TRBD1|TRBV5-6|many|TRBJ2-2
CASSSTRDRDTGELFF
TGTGCCAGCAGCTCAACTCGTGACAGGGACACCGGGGAGCTGTTTTTT
>NA|TRBV12-5|NA|TRBJ1-1
CASGFDGGAAFF
TGTGCTAGTGGTTTCGACGGGGGTGCGGCTTTCTTT
>NA|TRBV27|NA|TRBJ2-3
CASSFRAISEGGTDTQYF
TGTGCCAGCAGTTTCAGGGCGATATCAGAGGGTGGCACAGATACGCAGTATTTT
>NA|TRBV11-2|NA|TRBJ1-1
CASSSSGRLNTEAFF
TGTGCCAGCAGCTCATCGGGACGGCTTAACACTGAAGCTTTCTTT
>TRBD1|TRBV7-9|few|TRBJ1-2
CASSLLGQGDYTF
TGTGCCAGCAGCTTACTGGGACAGGGGGACTACACCTTC
>TRBD2|TRBV28|few|TRBJ2-5
CASSFASGGETQYF
TGTGCCAGCAGTTTCGCTAGCGGCGGGGAGACCCAGTACTTC
>TRBD1|TRBV4-1|NA|TRBJ1-1
CASSQEGQGRREGFF
TGCGCCAGCAGCCAAGAAGGACAGGGGCGACGTGAAGGTTTCTTT
>NA|TRBV11-2|NA|TRBJ2-7
CASSLGMGEQYF
TGTGCCAGCAGCTTAGGGATGGGAGAGCAGTACTTC
>NA|TRBV29-1|NA|TRBJ2-5
CSVEKETQYF
TGCAGCGTTGAGAAAGAGACCCAGTACTTC
>TRBD2|TRBV5-4|NA|TRBJ2-7
CASSNWEGREQYF
TGTGCCAGCAGTAATTGGGAGGGGAGGGAGCAGTACTTC
>TRBD1|TRBV2|many|TRBJ2-2
CASSADRATGELFF
TGTGCCAGCAGCGCCGACAGGGCCACCGGGGAGCTGTTTTTT
>NA|TRBV28|NA|TRBJ2-7
CASSFDPTPAEQYF
TGTGCCAGCAGTTTTGATCCCACTCCGGCCGAGCAGTACTTC
>NA|TRBV11-2|few|TRBJ2-3
CASRRRWDTSTDTQYF
TGTGCCAGCAGACGAAGATGGGACACAAGCACAGATACGCAGTATTTT
>NA|TRBV10-2|few|TRBJ2-7
CASREGSSLGEQYF
TGCGCCAGCAGGGAGGGGTCCTCCCTAGGGGAGCAGTACTTC
>NA|TRBV4-3|NA|TRBJ2-7
CASSPSLPGEVYEQYF
TGCGCCAGCAGCCCCTCCCTGCCCGGAGAGGTCTACGAGCAGTACTTC
>TRBD2|TRBV19|NA|TRBJ2-2
CASSSEGLAVLNTGELFF
TGTGCCAGTAGTTCGGAGGGACTAGCGGTTCTGAACACCGGGGAGCTGTTTTTT
>TRBD1|TRBV27|few|TRBJ2-7
CACLPDRVTYEQYF
TGTGCCTGTTTACCGGACAGGGTGACCTACGAGCAGTACTTC
>NA|TRBV30|few|TRBJ1-3
CAWKLQGGNTIYF
TGTGCCTGGAAGTTACAGGGAGGAAACACCATATATTTT
>NA|TRBV6-1|few|TRBJ2-3
CASSKGSGFTDTQYF
TGTGCCAGCAGTAAGGGTAGCGGCTTCACAGATACGCAGTATTTT
>NA|TRBV19|many|TRBJ2-5
CASGIQETQYF
TGTGCCAGCGGGATCCAAGAGACCCAGTACTTC
>TRBD1|TRBV15|NA|TRBJ1-3
CATSRDRGRGSGNTIYF
TGTGCCACCAGCAGAGATCGGGGCAGGGGGTCTGGAAACACCATATATTTT
>TRBD2|TRBV29-1|few|TRBJ2-7
CSVDLAGSSYEQYF
TGCAGCGTTGACCTAGCGGGGAGCTCCTACGAGCAGTACTTC
>TRBD2|TRBV10-3|NA|TRBJ2-2
CAIGLAGNTGELFF
TGTGCCATCGGACTAGCGGGGAACACCGGGGAGCTGTTTTTT
>TRBD2|TRBV28|many|TRBJ2-1
CASRILAGSYNEQFF
TGTGCCAGCAGGATACTAGCGGGCTCCTACAATGAGCAGTTCTTC
>NA|TRBV9|NA|TRBJ2-1
CASSVTSTNEQFF
TGTGCCAGCAGCGTAACTAGCACGAATGAGCAGTTCTTC
>NA|TRBV18|NA|TRBJ1-5
CASSQGQVEPQHF
TGTGCCAGCTCACAGGGACAAGTAGAGCCCCAGCATTTT
>NA|TRBV28|many|TRBJ2-1
CASSFPPPHEQFF
TGTGCCAGCAGTTTTCCCCCCCCCCATGAGCAGTTCTTC
>TRBD2|TRBV20-1|many|TRBJ2-3
CSARRSGRGTDTQYF
TGCAGTGCTAGACGGAGCGGGAGAGGCACAGATACGCAGTATTTT